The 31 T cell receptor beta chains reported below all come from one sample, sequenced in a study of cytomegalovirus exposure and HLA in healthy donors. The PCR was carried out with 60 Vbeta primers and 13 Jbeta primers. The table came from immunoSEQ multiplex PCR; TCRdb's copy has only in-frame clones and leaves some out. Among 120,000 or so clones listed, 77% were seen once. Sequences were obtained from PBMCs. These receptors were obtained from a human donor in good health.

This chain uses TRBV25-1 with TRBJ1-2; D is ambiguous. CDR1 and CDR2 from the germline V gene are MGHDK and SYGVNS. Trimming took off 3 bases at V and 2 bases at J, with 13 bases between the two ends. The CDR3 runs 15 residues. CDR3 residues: CASSDPKRANYGYTF. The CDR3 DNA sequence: TGTGCCAGCAGTGACCCCAAGAGGGCGAACTATGGCTACACCTTC.

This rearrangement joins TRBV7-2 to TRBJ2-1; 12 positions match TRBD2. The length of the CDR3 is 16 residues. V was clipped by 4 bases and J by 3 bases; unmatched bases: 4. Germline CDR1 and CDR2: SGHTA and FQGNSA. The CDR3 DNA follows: TGTGCCAGCAGCTCCGGGACTAGCGGGCTCTACAATGAGCAGTTCTTC. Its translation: CASSSGTSGLYNEQFF.

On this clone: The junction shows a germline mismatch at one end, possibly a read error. The CDR3 DNA reads as TGTGCCTCTCCTCGTCAAGCGGGAGGGCCTGGGGCCAACGGCCTGACTTTC. Protein: CASPRQAGGPGANGLTF. The chain carries TRBV2 and TRBJ2-6; 10 bases match TRBD2. This CDR3 has 17 residues. Germline values: CDR1 SNHLY, CDR2 FYNNEI.

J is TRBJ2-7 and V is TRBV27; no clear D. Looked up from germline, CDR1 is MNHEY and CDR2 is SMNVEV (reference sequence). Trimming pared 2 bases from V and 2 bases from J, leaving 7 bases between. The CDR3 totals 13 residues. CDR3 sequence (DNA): TGTGCCAGCAGTTTACTAGGTCCCTACGAGCAGTACTTC. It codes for CASSLLGPYEQYF.

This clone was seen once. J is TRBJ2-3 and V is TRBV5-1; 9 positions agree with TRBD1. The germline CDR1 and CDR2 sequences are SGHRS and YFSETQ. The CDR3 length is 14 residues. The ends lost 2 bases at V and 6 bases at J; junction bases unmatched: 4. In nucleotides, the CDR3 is TGCGCCAGCAGCTTCGGACAGGGGTGGGATACGCAGTATTTT. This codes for CASSFGQGWDTQYF.

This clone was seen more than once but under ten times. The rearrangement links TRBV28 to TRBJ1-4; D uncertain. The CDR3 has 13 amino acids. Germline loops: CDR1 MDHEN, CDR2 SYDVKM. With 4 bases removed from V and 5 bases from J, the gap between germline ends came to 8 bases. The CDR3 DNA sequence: TGTGCCAGCAGTTCGGACTGGAATGAAAAACTGTTTTTT. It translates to CASSSDWNEKLFF. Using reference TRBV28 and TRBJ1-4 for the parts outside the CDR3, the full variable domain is DVKVTQSSRYLVKRTGEKVFLECVQDMDHENMFWYRQDPGLGLRLIYFSYDVKMKEKGDIPEGYSVSREKKERFSLILESASTNQTSMYLCASSSDWNEKLFFGSGTQLSVL.

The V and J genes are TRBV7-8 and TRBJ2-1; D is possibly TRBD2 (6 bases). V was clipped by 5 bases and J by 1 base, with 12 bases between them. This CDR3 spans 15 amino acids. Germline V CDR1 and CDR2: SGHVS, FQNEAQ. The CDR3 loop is CASSPRSGSYNEQFF. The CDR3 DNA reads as TGTGCCAGCAGCCCGCGAAGCGGGTCCTACAATGAGCAGTTCTTC.

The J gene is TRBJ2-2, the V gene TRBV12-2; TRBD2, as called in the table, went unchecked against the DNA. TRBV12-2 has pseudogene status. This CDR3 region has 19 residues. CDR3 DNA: TGTGCAAGTCGCTTCCTGGGGACTAGCGGGAGGGCGAACACCGGGGAGCTGTTTTTT. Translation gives CASRFLGTSGRANTGELFF.

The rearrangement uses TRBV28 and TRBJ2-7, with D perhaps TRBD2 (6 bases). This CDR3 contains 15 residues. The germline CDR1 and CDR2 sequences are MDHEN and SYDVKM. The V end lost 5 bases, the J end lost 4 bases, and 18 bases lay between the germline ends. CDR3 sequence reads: CASSPSRPGSYEQYF. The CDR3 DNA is TGTGCCAGCAGTCCAAGCCGACCCGGGAGTTACGAGCAGTACTTC.

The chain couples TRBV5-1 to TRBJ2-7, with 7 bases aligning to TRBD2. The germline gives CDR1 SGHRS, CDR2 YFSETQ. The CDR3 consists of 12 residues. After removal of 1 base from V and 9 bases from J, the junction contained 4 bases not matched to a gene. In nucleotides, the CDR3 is TGCGCCAGCAGCTTGAACGGCGGGAGGCAGTACTTC. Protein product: CASSLNGGRQYF.

The CDR3 region is CASSSIRGSNTEAFF. The CDR3 nucleotides read TGTGCCAGCAGCAGCATTCGGGGTTCGAACACTGAAGCTTTCTTT. The chain has TRBV6-5 and TRBJ1-1; D ambiguous. Looked up from germline, CDR1 is MNHEY and CDR2 is SVGAGI. V was trimmed by 6 bases and J by 1 base, leaving 15 bases between them. CDR3 length equals 15 residues.

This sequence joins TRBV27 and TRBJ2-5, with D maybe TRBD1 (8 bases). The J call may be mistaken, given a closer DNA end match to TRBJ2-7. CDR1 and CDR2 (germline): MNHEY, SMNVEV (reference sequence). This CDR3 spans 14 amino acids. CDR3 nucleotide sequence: TGTGCCAGCAGTATGACAGGGGACTACTACGAGCAGTACTTC. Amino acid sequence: CASSMTGDYYEQYF.

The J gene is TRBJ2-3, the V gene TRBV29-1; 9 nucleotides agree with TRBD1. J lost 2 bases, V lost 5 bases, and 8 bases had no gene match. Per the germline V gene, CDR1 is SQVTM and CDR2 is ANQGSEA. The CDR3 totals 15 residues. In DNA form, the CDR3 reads TGCAGCGTTACGGGAGACAGGGGGGCCACAGATACGCAGTATTTT. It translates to CSVTGDRGATDTQYF.

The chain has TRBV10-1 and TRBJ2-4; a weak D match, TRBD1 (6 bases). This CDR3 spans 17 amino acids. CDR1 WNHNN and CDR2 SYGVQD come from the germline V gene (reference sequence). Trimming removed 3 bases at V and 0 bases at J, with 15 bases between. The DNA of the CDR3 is TGCGCCAGCAGTGACCCACGGGGACATCCAGCCAAAAACATTCAGTACTTC. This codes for CASSDPRGHPAKNIQYF.

As DNA, the CDR3 is TGCGCCAGCAGCTTGGGGTCTAGCGGGAACTACGAGCAGTACTTC. Translating it yields CASSLGSSGNYEQYF. The chain couples TRBV5-1 to TRBJ2-7; 9 bases match TRBD2. CDR1 and CDR2 (germline): SGHRS, YFSETQ. This CDR3 contains 15 residues. V shed 0 bases and J 3 bases; nucleotides not matched to a gene: 4.

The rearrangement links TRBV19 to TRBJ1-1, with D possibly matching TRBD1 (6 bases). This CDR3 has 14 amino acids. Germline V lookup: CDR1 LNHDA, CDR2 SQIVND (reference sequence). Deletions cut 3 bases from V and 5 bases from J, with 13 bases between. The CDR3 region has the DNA TGTGCCAGTAGTATCCCAGGGGTGGGAACTGAAGCTTTCTTT. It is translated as CASSIPGVGTEAFF.

CDR3 residues: CASSERGLAGFYGANVLTF. The CDR3 DNA sequence: TGTGCCAGCAGTGAAAGGGGACTAGCGGGGTTTTATGGGGCCAACGTCCTGACTTTC. V and J are TRBV2 and TRBJ2-6; 13 bases are shared with TRBD2. Unmatched junction bases numbered 7, after V lost 2 bases and J lost 3 bases. Germline V gene sequence: CDR1 SNHLY, CDR2 FYNNEI. The CDR3 is 19 residues long. Variable domain in full (rest from reference TRBV2 and TRBJ2-6): EPEVTQTPSHQVTQMGQEVILRCVPISNHLYFYWYRQILGQKVEFLVSFYNNEISEKSEIFDDQFSVERPDGSNFTLKIRSTKLEDSAMYFCASSERGLAGFYGANVLTFGAGSRLTVL.

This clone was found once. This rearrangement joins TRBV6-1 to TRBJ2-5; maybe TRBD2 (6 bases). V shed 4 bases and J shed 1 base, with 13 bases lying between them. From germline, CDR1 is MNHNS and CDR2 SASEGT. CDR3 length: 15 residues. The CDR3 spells CASSAAGGFQETQYF. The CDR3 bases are TGTGCCAGCAGTGCCGCCGGGGGATTCCAAGAGACCCAGTACTTC.

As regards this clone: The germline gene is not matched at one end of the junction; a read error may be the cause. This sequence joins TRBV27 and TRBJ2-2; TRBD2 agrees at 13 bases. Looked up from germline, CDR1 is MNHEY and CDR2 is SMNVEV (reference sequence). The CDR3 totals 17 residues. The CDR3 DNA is TGTGCCAGCACGGGACTAGCGGGGCGATTGGACACCGAGGAGCTGTTTTTT. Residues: CASTGLAGRLDTEELFF.

The CDR3 loop is CASRQTYSNQPQHF. The CDR3 nucleotides are TGTGCCAGCAGGCAAACCTATAGCAATCAGCCCCAGCATTTT. The gene calls are TRBV25-1 and TRBJ1-5; no clear D gene. Germline loops: CDR1 MGHDK, CDR2 SYGVNS. V lost 6 bases to trimming and J lost 0 bases, with 9 bases between them. CDR3 length equals 14 residues.

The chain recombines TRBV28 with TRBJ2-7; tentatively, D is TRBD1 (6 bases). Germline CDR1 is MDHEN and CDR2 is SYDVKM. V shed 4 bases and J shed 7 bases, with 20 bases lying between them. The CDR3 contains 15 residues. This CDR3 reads CASSSHQGWVREQYF. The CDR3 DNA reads TGTGCCAGCAGTTCCCATCAGGGGTGGGTTCGGGAGCAGTACTTC.

In DNA, the CDR3 is TGCGCCAGCAGTCAATCTACCTCTCTGAGGAAAGGGGCCGAGAACACTGAAGCTTTCTTT. This sequence encodes CASSQSTSLRKGAENTEAFF. The J gene is TRBJ1-1, the V gene TRBV23-1, with D perhaps matching TRBD1 (5 bases). TRBV23-1 is labeled an ORF, and its function is uncertain. V was pared by 0 bases and J by 1 base, with 24 bases between. The CDR3 contains 20 residues.

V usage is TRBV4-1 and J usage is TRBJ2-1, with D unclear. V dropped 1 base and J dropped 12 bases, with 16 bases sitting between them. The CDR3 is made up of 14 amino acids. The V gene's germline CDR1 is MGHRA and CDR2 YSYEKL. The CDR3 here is CASSQVTVVGRQFF. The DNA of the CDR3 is TGCGCCAGCAGCCAAGTTACTGTCGTTGGGCGGCAGTTCTTC.

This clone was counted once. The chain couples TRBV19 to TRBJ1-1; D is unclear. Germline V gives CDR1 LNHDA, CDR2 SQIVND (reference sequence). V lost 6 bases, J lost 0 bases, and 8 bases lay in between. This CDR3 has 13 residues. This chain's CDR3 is CASSLGVNTEAFF. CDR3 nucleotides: TGTGCCAGTAGCCTCGGAGTGAACACTGAAGCTTTCTTT.

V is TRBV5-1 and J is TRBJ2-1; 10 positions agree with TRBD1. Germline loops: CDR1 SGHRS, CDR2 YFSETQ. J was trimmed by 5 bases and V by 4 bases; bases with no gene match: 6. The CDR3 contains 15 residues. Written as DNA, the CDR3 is TGCGCCAGCAGCGGTGGGACAGGGGTACACAATGAGCAGTTCTTC. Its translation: CASSGGTGVHNEQFF.

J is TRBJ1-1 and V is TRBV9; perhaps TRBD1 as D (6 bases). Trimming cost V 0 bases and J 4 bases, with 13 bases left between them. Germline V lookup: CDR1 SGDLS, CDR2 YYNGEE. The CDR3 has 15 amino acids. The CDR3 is CASSVVGGRGTEAFF. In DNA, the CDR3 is TGTGCCAGCAGCGTAGTAGGGGGGAGGGGCACTGAAGCTTTCTTT.

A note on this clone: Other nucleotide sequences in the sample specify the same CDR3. CDR3 protein: CASSLASGATDTQYF. The CDR3 coding sequence is TGTGCCAGCAGCTTGGCCTCAGGGGCTACAGATACGCAGTATTTT. The chain employs TRBV5-4 and TRBJ2-3, with D maybe TRBD1 (6 bases). There are 15 residues in the CDR3. V was cut by 0 bases and J by 3 bases, with 11 bases left in between. Per the germline V gene, CDR1 is SGHNT and CDR2 is YYREEE (reference sequence).

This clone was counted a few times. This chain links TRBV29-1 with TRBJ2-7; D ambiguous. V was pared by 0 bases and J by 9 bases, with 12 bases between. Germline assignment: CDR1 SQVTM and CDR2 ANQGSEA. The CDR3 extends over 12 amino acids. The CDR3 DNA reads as TGCAGCGTTGAAGAGGTAGACACCGGGCAGTACTTC. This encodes CSVEEVDTGQYF.

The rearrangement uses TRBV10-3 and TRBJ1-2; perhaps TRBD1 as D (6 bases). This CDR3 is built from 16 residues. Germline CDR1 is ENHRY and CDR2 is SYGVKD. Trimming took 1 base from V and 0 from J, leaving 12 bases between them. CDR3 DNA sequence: TGTGCCATCAGTGAGTGGCGGACAGCTGCTAACTATGGCTACACCTTC. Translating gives CAISEWRTAANYGYTF.

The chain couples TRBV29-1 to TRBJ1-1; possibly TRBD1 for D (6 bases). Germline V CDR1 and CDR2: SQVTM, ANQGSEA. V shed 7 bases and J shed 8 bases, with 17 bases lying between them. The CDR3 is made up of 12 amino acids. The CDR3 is CSALGQLTEAFF. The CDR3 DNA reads TGCAGCGCTTTAGGACAGCTAACCGAAGCTTTCTTT.

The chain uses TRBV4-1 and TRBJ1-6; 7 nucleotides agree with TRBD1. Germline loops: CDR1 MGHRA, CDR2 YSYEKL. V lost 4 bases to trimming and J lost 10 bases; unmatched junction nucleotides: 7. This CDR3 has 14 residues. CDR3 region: CASSRTGSGSPLHF. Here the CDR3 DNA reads TGCGCCAGCAGCCGGACAGGCTCGGGATCACCCCTCCACTTT.